This entry lists 2 T cell receptor beta chains sequenced from one sample in a study of T cells after yellow fever vaccination. TCRdb redid the calling of the 5' RACE reads with MiXCR, one entry per CDR3 protein. Of roughly 520,000 distinct CDR3 sequences listed, roughly 22% are singletons. The sample was PBMCs, taken 20 to 25 days after the first yellow fever vaccination. The origin of the receptors is a young man who received the YFV17D yellow fever vaccine.

Only a few counts were recorded for this clonotype. This sequence joins TRBV5-1 and TRBJ2-7, with D uncertain. Trimming stripped 5 bases from V and 3 bases from J, with 18 bases between. Germline CDR1 is SGHRS and CDR2 is YFSETQ. This CDR3 is built from 15 residues. CDR3 coding DNA: TGCGCCAGCAGTTTCGGACCGACCTCGGACTACGAGCAGTACTTC. Its translation is CASSFGPTSDYEQYF. Filled out from reference TRBV5-1 and TRBJ2-7, the complete variable domain reads KAGVTQTPRYLIKTRGQQVTLSCSPISGHRSVSWYQQTPGQGLQFLFEYFSETQRNKGNFPGRFSGRQFSNSRSEMNVSTLELGDSALYLCASSFGPTSDYEQYFGPGTRLTVT.

CDR3 bases: TGCAGTGCCCGGACAGGGGCCTACGAGCAGTACGTC. Protein product: CSARTGAYEQYV. V and J are TRBV20-1 and TRBJ2-7, with TRBD1 identical over 9 bases. The CDR3 length is 12 residues. CDR1 and CDR2 (germline): DFQATT, SNEGSKA (reference sequence). Trimming cost V 6 bases and J 2 bases; bases outside gene matches: 2.